The rows below give T cell receptor beta chains drawn from one sample of a study of coeliac disease. Repertoires were generated with immunoSEQ multiplex PCR, while TCRdb's copy carries only in-frame clones and drops some. The sample shows some 7,300 clones, around 63% of them seen only once. Sample: lamina propria lymphocytes from the gut. These receptors were obtained from an older woman with active celiac disease. Both conserved end residues are part of each CDR3. The order of the fields is clone size, V gene, D gene, J gene, CDR3 DNA, CDR3 protein. The D gene is left open where the match is weak. Rows give clone size only sometimes, using once, few, many, or a class for an expanded clone.

once	TRBV4-2	NA	TRBJ1-4	TGTGCCAGCAGCCAAGCGGGGGAGGTACAGGCGGAAAAACTGTTTTTT	CASSQAGEVQAEKLFF
NA	TRBV2	NA	TRBJ1-1	TGTGCCAGCAGTGAAGCGCGAGCAGGTGAAGCTTTCTTT	CASSEARAGEAFF
NA	TRBV10-3	NA	TRBJ1-1	TGTGCCATCAGTGGGCAGAACACTGAAGCTTTCTTT	CAISGQNTEAFF
NA	TRBV19	NA	TRBJ1-2	TGTGCCAGTAGTACCGCCCAGGGAACCTATGGCTACACCTTC	CASSTAQGTYGYTF
NA	TRBV27	TRBD1	TRBJ2-7	TGTGCCAGCAGTTTGCCTACAGGGGATTCCTACGAGCAGTACTTC	CASSLPTGDSYEQYF
NA	TRBV28	TRBD1	TRBJ1-2	TGTGCCAGCAGCCGACAGGGCTATGGCTACACCTTC	CASSRQGYGYTF
NA	TRBV7-2	NA	TRBJ2-5	TGTGCCAGCAGCTTCATTTTACGGGAGACCCAGTACTTC	CASSFILRETQYF
NA	TRBV4-3	NA	TRBJ1-4	TGCGCCAGCAGCCAAACAAACGGCGGTGAAAAACTGTTTTTT	CASSQTNGGEKLFF
NA	TRBV7-2	NA	TRBJ1-1	TGTGCCAGCAGCTTAGCGGCGGGAAAAAACACTGAAGCTTTCTTT	CASSLAAGKNTEAFF
NA	TRBV27	NA	TRBJ2-1	TGTGCCAGCAGTTTATCAGGGGTCATTTCCTACAATGAGCAGTTCTTC	CASSLSGVISYNEQFF
NA	TRBV28	NA	TRBJ2-4	TGTGCCAGCAGTGACCCTGGGGGGTCCAAAAACATTCAGTACTTC	CASSDPGGSKNIQYF
NA	TRBV4-3	NA	TRBJ2-2	TGCGCCAGCAGCCCTCGGGAGTGGGTCGCGAACACCGGGGAGCTGTTTTTT	CASSPREWVANTGELFF
NA	TRBV9	TRBD1	TRBJ2-3	TGTGCCAGCAGCGTAGAGGCCAGGGGGTTGGTAGATACGCAGTATTTT	CASSVEARGLVDTQYF
NA	TRBV18	NA	TRBJ1-1	TGTGCCAGCTCACCAAGGTACAGATTAGACACTGAAGCTTTCTTT	CASSPRYRLDTEAFF
NA	TRBV30	NA	TRBJ1-1	TGTGCCTGGAGTGAAATCAGGAACACTGAAGCTTTCTTT	CAWSEIRNTEAFF
few	TRBV15	NA	TRBJ2-1	TGTGCCACCAGCCAAGGGGGTTCGAGGGGCTCCTACAATGAGCAGTTCTTC	CATSQGGSRGSYNEQFF
NA	TRBV29-1	NA	TRBJ2-1	TGCAGCGTTCGGTCTTACCATGAGCAGTTCTTC	CSVRSYHEQFF
NA	TRBV21-1	NA	TRBJ2-7	TGTGCCAGCAGCAAAGTAAGCGACAGAGTAAAATTAGGTAGGAACTACGAGCAGTACTTC	CASSKVSDRVKLGRNYEQYF
NA	TRBV4-2	TRBD2	TRBJ2-1	TGTGCCAGCAGCCAAGATCGAGGACTAGCGGGTTACAATGAGCAGTTCTTC	CASSQDRGLAGYNEQFF
NA	TRBV19	NA	TRBJ1-1	TGTGCTAGTAGTATAGAGGGAAGGACAGCCACTTTCTTT	CASSIEGRTATFF
once	TRBV7-2	TRBD1	TRBJ1-4	TGTGCCAGCAGCTTAGTAGGGGGCAGAGAAAAACTGTTTTTT	CASSLVGGREKLFF
NA	TRBV4-3	TRBD2	TRBJ2-1	TGCGCCAGCAGCCCTATACCTTGGCGGGAGGTGCAGTTCTTC	CASSPIPWREVQFF
NA	TRBV19	NA	TRBJ1-1	TGTGCCAGTAGTATGGAACAGGTTAACACTGAAGCTTTCTTT	CASSMEQVNTEAFF
NA	TRBV7-8	NA	TRBJ2-1	TGTGCCAGCAGCCCTACTAGACATGAGCAGTTCTTC	CASSPTRHEQFF
few	TRBV4-1	NA	TRBJ1-5	TGCGCCAGCAGCCAAGCTAGCCAACTCAACAATCAGCCCCAGCATTTT	CASSQASQLNNQPQHF
NA	TRBV30	NA	TRBJ2-5	TGTGCCTGGAGTGTACGAATTTCGGGAGAGACCCAGTACTTC	CAWSVRISGETQYF
NA	TRBV7-3	TRBD2	TRBJ2-3	TGTGCCAGCAGCCTAATGCCCGGGTCGCGGGGGGGCGGGCCAGATACGCAGTATTTT	CASSLMPGSRGGGPDTQYF
NA	TRBV7-9	NA	TRBJ1-1	TGTGCCAGCAAGGATACGACAGGGAACACTGAAGCTTTCTTT	CASKDTTGNTEAFF
NA	TRBV20-1	NA	TRBJ1-2	TGCAGTGCTACAGAGTTCGATGGCTACACCTTC	CSATEFDGYTF
NA	TRBV28	NA	TRBJ2-7	TGTGCCAGCAGTTTTCAGGGCACCACTTTCTACGAGCAGTACTTC	CASSFQGTTFYEQYF
NA	TRBV11-1	TRBD1	TRBJ2-6	TGTGCCAGCAGCTTAGGAGGCCACAGGGGGTCTGGGGCCAACGTCCTGACTTTC	CASSLGGHRGSGANVLTF
NA	TRBV7-8	NA	TRBJ2-1	TGTGCCAGCAGCTCACTTAGTCGTCGGGGCTACAATGAGCAGTTCTTC	CASSSLSRRGYNEQFF
NA	TRBV5-1	TRBD1	TRBJ2-5	TGCGCCAGCAGTTCCGGGACAGGGCAAGAGACCCAGTACTTC	CASSSGTGQETQYF
medium-sized	TRBV5-1	NA	TRBJ2-1	TGCGCCTGTGGGAGTTACAATGAGCAGTTCTTC	CACGSYNEQFF
NA	TRBV7-9	NA	TRBJ2-5	TGTGCCAGCAGCTTCAATAGACAAGAGACCCAGTACTTC	CASSFNRQETQYF
NA	TRBV7-2	TRBD1	TRBJ2-7	TGTGCCAGCAGCGACCGGGACAGGGTTGCCTACGAGCAGTACTTC	CASSDRDRVAYEQYF
NA	TRBV30	TRBD1	TRBJ2-7	TGTGCCTGGAGTGCGAGGACAGGAGAGAACTACGAGCAGTACTTC	CAWSARTGENYEQYF
NA	TRBV7-3	NA	TRBJ1-6	TGTGCCAGCAGCTTAGGGGGGGGCGGGTCCGGTTCACCCCTCCACTTT	CASSLGGGGSGSPLHF
NA	TRBV13	TRBD1	TRBJ2-7	TGTGCCAGCAGTGAGACAGGGTACGAGCAGTACTTC	CASSETGYEQYF
few	TRBV25-1	TRBD1	TRBJ1-2	TGTGCCAGCAGTGAAGGGACAGCCTACCTTAACTATGGCTACACCTTC	CASSEGTAYLNYGYTF
NA	TRBV6-6	TRBD1	TRBJ1-2	TGTGCCAGCAGTCCCGGGACAGTCAACTATGGCTACACCTTC	CASSPGTVNYGYTF
NA	TRBV5-4	NA	TRBJ2-3	TGTGCCAGCGGTATATACCGGGACTCCCTTTATACGCAGTATTTT	CASGIYRDSLYTQYF
NA	TRBV25-1	NA	TRBJ2-1	TGTGCCAGCAGGCCCCCAGGTTCGAGCTCCTACAATGAGCAGTTCTTC	CASRPPGSSSYNEQFF
NA	TRBV6-4	NA	TRBJ1-2	TGTGCCAGCAGCCCGGGACAAGGGGCGGGCTACACCTTC	CASSPGQGAGYTF
NA	TRBV7-2	NA	TRBJ2-3	TGTGCCAGTACCCCCCAGGGCTTGTATTCAGATACGCAGTATTTT	CASTPQGLYSDTQYF
NA	TRBV1	NA	TRBJ1-2	TGCACCAGCAGCCCGGACAGGGAAATTAATGGCTACACCTTC	CTSSPDREINGYTF
few	TRBV27	NA	TRBJ2-1	TGTGCCAGCTCCTTCGGTAGGGGCCGAATCTCCTACAATGAGCAGTTCTTC	CASSFGRGRISYNEQFF
NA	TRBV9	TRBD2	TRBJ2-3	TGTGCCAGCAGCGTGATGGGACTAGGGTTGGCAGATACGCAGTATTTT	CASSVMGLGLADTQYF
few	TRBV29-1	TRBD2	TRBJ2-3	TGCAGCGTTGAGGCGGGAGGCGTAGCAGATACGCAGTATTTT	CSVEAGGVADTQYF
NA	TRBV6-1	NA	TRBJ1-3	TGTGCCAGCAGTCCAGTCTCTGGAAACACCATATATTTT	CASSPVSGNTIYF
few	TRBV28	NA	TRBJ1-4	TGTGCCAGCCACAGGGCCAACGAAAAACTGTTTTTT	CASHRANEKLFF
NA	TRBV15	NA	TRBJ2-3	TGTGCCACCGCACCGGGACAACTTAGCACAGATACGCAGTATTTT	CATAPGQLSTDTQYF
NA	TRBV6-5	NA	TRBJ1-1	TGTGCCAGCATGAATTCTCGGGGCACTGAAGCTTTCTTT	CASMNSRGTEAFF
NA	TRBV5-1	NA	TRBJ2-7	TGCGCCAGCAGCGATGGCAGGGTGGCCTACGAGCAGTACTTC	CASSDGRVAYEQYF
NA	TRBV19	NA	TRBJ2-7	TGTGCCAGTAGTCCCGAGTTAGGCGGGCCCTACGAGCAGTACTTC	CASSPELGGPYEQYF
NA	TRBV7-9	NA	TRBJ2-3	TGTGCCAGCAGCTTGGCTTATGATACGCAGTATTTT	CASSLAYDTQYF
NA	TRBV5-1	TRBD2	TRBJ2-1	TGCGCCAGCAGCTCCTTACCACTCGGGACTAGCGGGATTCAAAACAATGAGCAGTTCTTC	CASSSLPLGTSGIQNNEQFF
NA	TRBV5-1	TRBD2	TRBJ2-3	TGCGCCAGCAGCTTGGTGGGACTAGCGGCTACAGATACGCAGTATTTT	CASSLVGLAATDTQYF
NA	TRBV5-1	TRBD1	TRBJ2-5	TGCGCCAGCAGCTTGCGAACAGGGGGTGGAGAGACCCAGTACTTC	CASSLRTGGGETQYF
NA	TRBV2	TRBD1	TRBJ2-5	TGTGCCAGCATTCCTGGGACAGGTACACAAGAGACCCAGTACTTC	CASIPGTGTQETQYF